This T cell receptor beta chain is drawn from a study of blood T cell repertoires in COVID-19. Measured with immunoSEQ multiplex PCR; TCRdb has only the in-frame clones, and not every one. The table lists roughly 250,000 clones, over 65% of them singletons, with 3% to 3.5% in the top ten. Germline CDR1 and CDR2: SGHRS and YFSETQ. V lost 5 bases, J lost 0 bases, and 4 bases stayed unmatched. The CDR3 runs to 15 residues. This receptor was identified in a woman of 80 years or more with acute or convalescent COVID-19. V gene TRBV5-1 combines with J gene TRBJ2-2; 7 bases match TRBD1. Sequences were obtained from peripheral blood. The CDR3 protein is CASRTGTANTGELFF. Here the CDR3 DNA reads TGCGCCAGCAGAACCGGGACAGCGAACACCGGGGAGCTGTTTTTT. Combining the CDR3 with reference TRBV5-1 and TRBJ2-2 gives the whole variable domain KAGVTQTPRYLIKTRGQQVTLSCSPISGHRSVSWYQQTPGQGLQFLFEYFSETQRNKGNFPGRFSGRQFSNSRSEMNVSTLELGDSALYLCASRTGTANTGELFFGEGSRLTVL.